These T cell receptor beta chains were read from a single sample in a study of T cells in localized non-small cell lung cancer. Only in-frame clones appear in the TCRdb table, and some are missing; sequencing was by immunoSEQ multiplex PCR. The repertoire holds tens of thousands of clones, with 87% as singletons. The sample here was peripheral blood mononuclear cells, taken before any cancer treatment. Source of these receptors: a man aged 40-75 years with stage III lung adenocarcinoma. CDR3s include the opening cysteine and the closing phenylalanine or tryptophan. D genes are given only for firm matches. The size of a clone is reported for some rows only, either as once, few or many, or as a class for expanded clones.

d_call clone_size cdr3_length j_call v_call cdr3_nt cdr3_aa
TRBD1 NA 13 TRBJ2-7 TRBV6-1 TGTGCCGGAAGACAGGGGGCTTTATACGAGCAGTACTTC CAGRQGALYEQYF
NA NA 15 TRBJ2-3 TRBV19 TGTGCCAGTAGTGGGGCCCGTCGAAACACAGATACGCAGTATTTT CASSGARRNTDTQYF
NA NA 13 TRBJ1-2 TRBV10-2 TGCGCCAGCAGTGGACACCATAACTATGGCTACACCTTC CASSGHHNYGYTF
TRBD2 NA 13 TRBJ2-5 TRBV7-6 TGTGCCAGCAGTTTAGCGGGGACGGGGGCCCAGTACTTC CASSLAGTGAQYF
NA NA 13 TRBJ1-5 TRBV28 TGTGCCAGCAGAGGCCAGAACAATCAGCCCCAGCATTTT CASRGQNNQPQHF
NA once 16 TRBJ1-6 TRBV4-2 TGTGCCAGCAGCCCCTCGAGTGAGGGGCTGAATTCACCCCTCCACTTT CASSPSSEGLNSPLHF
NA NA 16 TRBJ2-2 TRBV7-8 TGTGCCAGCAGCTTAGGAGGGTTTATCGGCACCGGGGAGCTGTTTTTT CASSLGGFIGTGELFF
NA NA 13 TRBJ1-1 TRBV18 TGTGCCAGCTCTGGACCACAAGGTTCCGGGGCTTTCTTT CASSGPQGSGAFF
NA NA 17 TRBJ2-6 TRBV10-3 TGTGCCACCTTTGGATATACGAGGGCATCTGGGGCCAACGTCCTGACTTTC CATFGYTRASGANVLTF
NA NA 15 TRBJ2-1 TRBV19 TGTGCCAGTAGTATTCAGGACAGACTTTACAATGAGCAGTTCTTC CASSIQDRLYNEQFF
NA NA 15 TRBJ1-5 TRBV6-6 TGTGCCAGCAGTGTCCTGAGTAGCACGAATCAGCCCCAGCATTTT CASSVLSSTNQPQHF
TRBD1 few 16 TRBJ1-6 TRBV25-1 TGTGCCAGCAGTGCCCTCATGACAGGGAGGAATTCACCCCTCCACTTT CASSALMTGRNSPLHF
NA NA 13 TRBJ2-2 TRBV2 TGTGCCAGCAGGGCCCGTGAGGCCGGGGAGCTGTTTTTT CASRAREAGELFF
TRBD1 once 15 TRBJ1-2 TRBV18 TGTGCCAGCTCACCGGGGACAGCTGAGGACTATGGCTACACCTTC CASSPGTAEDYGYTF
NA NA 12 TRBJ1-5 TRBV7-8 TGTGCCAGCAGCTTAGAAGTCGGGCCCCAGCATTTT CASSLEVGPQHF
NA NA 13 TRBJ2-5 TRBV29-1 TGCAGCGTTGAGCCACAGGACGAAGAGACCCAGTACTTC CSVEPQDEETQYF
TRBD1 few 17 TRBJ1-5 TRBV19 TGTGCCAGTAGCGAACGACAGGGGGCTTTGGGCAATCAGCCCCAGCATTTT CASSERQGALGNQPQHF
TRBD2 NA 14 TRBJ2-3 TRBV7-2 TGTGCCAGCGGCCGGGACTACCACACAGATACGCAGTATTTT CASGRDYHTDTQYF
TRBD1 NA 16 TRBJ1-6 TRBV14 TGTGCCAGCAGCCCGACCGGGACAGCCTATAATTCACCCCTCCACTTT CASSPTGTAYNSPLHF
NA NA 16 TRBJ2-1 TRBV19 TGTGCCAGTAGCCCCTTCCTGACGGATACCTACAATGAGCAGTTCTTC CASSPFLTDTYNEQFF
NA NA 14 TRBJ2-7 TRBV5-1 TGCGCCAGCAGCTTGCAACACCCTTCCTACGAGCAGTACTTC CASSLQHPSYEQYF
NA NA 16 TRBJ2-7 TRBV19 TGTGCCAGTAGTACGGATGGACAGATACGTACGGGGGAGCAGTACTTC CASSTDGQIRTGEQYF
TRBD1 NA 12 TRBJ1-2 TRBV2 TGTGCCACCGATGGAAACAGGGGCGGCTACACCTTC CATDGNRGGYTF
TRBD1 once 16 TRBJ1-2 TRBV11-2 TGTGCCAGCCGTTCATTGACAGGGAGATCTAACTATGGCTACACCTTC CASRSLTGRSNYGYTF